Listed below are T cell receptor beta chains from one sample, sequenced in a study of identical twins. TCRdb fed the 5' RACE reads into MiXCR, producing one record per CDR3 protein. The table has over 550,000 distinct CDR3 sequences, roughly 7.2% seen once; the top ten hold roughly 1.6%. The sample also formed part of further work on yellow fever vaccine responses in identical twins.

Sample: PBMCs. The receptors stem from a woman aged 18-35 years in good health. Both conserved end residues are part of each CDR3. D genes are given only for firm matches. Where a row states a size, it is once, few, many or the class of an expanded clone; other rows omit it.

TRBV7-6	TRBJ2-3	TRBD1	-	TGTGCCAGCAGCCCGAAACAGGGGGCGAGTACAGATACGCAGTATTTT	CASSPKQGASTDTQYF
TRBV6-5	TRBJ2-4	-	-	TGTGCCAGCAGTTACTCGGCAGGGGTGACCAAAAACATTCAGTACTTC	CASSYSAGVTKNIQYF
TRBV6-2/TRBV6-3	TRBJ2-1	TRBD2	many	TGTGCCAGCAGGACTAGCGGTTCCTACAATGAGCAGTTCTTC	CASRTSGSYNEQFF
TRBV7-9	TRBJ1-2	TRBD1	few	TGTGCCAGCAGCTCCGATACAGGGGGCTGGGACTATGGCTACACCTTC	CASSSDTGGWDYGYTF
TRBV20-1	TRBJ2-1	-	few	TGCAGTGCTAGAGTATCAGGATCTGAAGTGATAGGTGAGCAGTTCTTC	CSARVSGSEVIGEQFF
TRBV12-3/TRBV12-4	TRBJ2-1	-	many	TGTGCCAGCAGTTTCACAGGGTTCTACAATGAGCAGTTCTTC	CASSFTGFYNEQFF
TRBV12-3/TRBV12-4	TRBJ1-5	-	many	TGTGCCAGCAGCATCAGGGTGGCGACAAGCCAGCCCCAGCATTTT	CASSIRVATSQPQHF
TRBV29-1	TRBJ2-7	TRBD2	-	TGCAGCGTCTCCGGGGGAGGGTATTACGAGCAGCACTTC	CSVSGGGYYEQHF
TRBV12-3/TRBV12-4	TRBJ1-3	-	few	TGTGCCAGCAGTTTAGGCAGCGCCCGGGTCTTAAACACCATATATTTT	CASSLGSARVLNTIYF
TRBV11-2	TRBJ1-2	-	many	TGTGCCAGCAGCTTACCCTACCCCCTCGGGGGCTACACCTTC	CASSLPYPLGGYTF
TRBV6-1	TRBJ2-5	TRBD2	-	TGTGCCAGCCGGACTAGCGGGCGAGAGACCCAGTACTTC	CASRTSGRETQYF
TRBV3-1	TRBJ2-5	TRBD2	few	TGTGCCAGCAGCCAAGACCGGCGGGGGGGAGAGACCCAGTACTTC	CASSQDRRGGETQYF
TRBV24-1	TRBJ1-5	-	many	TGTGCCACCAGTGATCCCCGGACAGATAGCAATCAGCCCCAGCATTTT	CATSDPRTDSNQPQHF
TRBV20-1	TRBJ2-3	-	few	TGCAGTGCGGAACAAGGGGTAGATACGCAGTATTTT	CSAEQGVDTQYF
TRBV7-9	TRBJ2-7	TRBD1	once	TGTGCCAGCAGCCCCCGGGACAGGTGGGACGAGCAGTACTTC	CASSPRDRWDEQYF
TRBV6-5	TRBJ2-2	TRBD2	many	TGTGCCAGCAGTTACTCGAATAGCGGGACTAACACCGGGGAGCTGTTTTTT	CASSYSNSGTNTGELFF
TRBV10-3	TRBJ2-7	TRBD2	-	TGTGCCATCAGTGAGGCTAGCGGGGGCTACGAGCAGTACTTC	CAISEASGGYEQYF
TRBV2	TRBJ1-5	TRBD1	few	TGTGCCAGCAGGGGGACAGAACAGCCCCAGCATTTT	CASRGTEQPQHF
TRBV9	TRBJ2-3	-	many	TGTGCCAGCAGCGTAGAGGTCCCAGATACGCAGTATTTT	CASSVEVPDTQYF
TRBV7-9	TRBJ1-3	-	few	TGTGCCAGCAGCTTAAAGGGTCCTGGAAACACCATATATTTT	CASSLKGPGNTIYF
TRBV6-2/TRBV6-3	TRBJ1-1	TRBD1	few	TGTGCCAGCAGTTGGGACAGGATTATGAACACTGAAGCTTTCTTT	CASSWDRIMNTEAFF
TRBV11-2	TRBJ2-2	-	few	TGTGCCAGCAGCTTCCTAGACTTGGGCGGGGAGCTGTTTTTT	CASSFLDLGGELFF
TRBV6-5	TRBJ2-1	TRBD2	-	TGTGCCAGCAGTTACCGGCAGACTAGCGGGAATGAGCAGTTCTTC	CASSYRQTSGNEQFF
TRBV20-1	TRBJ2-7	-	-	TGCAGTGCTAGCGCTTCATCCTACGAGCAGTACTTC	CSASASSYEQYF
TRBV15	TRBJ2-1	TRBD2	few	TGTGCCACCAGCAGAGATTTTGGCGGGAGGGTTTATGAGCAGTTCTTC	CATSRDFGGRVYEQFF
TRBV5-5	TRBJ2-7	-	many	TGTGCCAGCAGCTTGTCCTTGGCAGCGCCTTCGGACGAGCAGTACTTC	CASSLSLAAPSDEQYF
TRBV4-1	TRBJ2-1	TRBD2	-	TGCGCCAGCAGCAAAAGACTAGCGGAAGACAATGAGCAGTTCTTC	CASSKRLAEDNEQFF
TRBV3-1	TRBJ2-1	TRBD2	many	TGTGCCAGCAGCCAAGGACTAGCAGCGAACAATGAGCAGTTCTTC	CASSQGLAANNEQFF
TRBV20-1	TRBJ2-1	TRBD2	many	TGCAGTGCTAGAGGGCCAGCGGGATCGGATGAGCAGTTCTTC	CSARGPAGSDEQFF
TRBV2	TRBJ2-1	TRBD2	-	TGTGCCAGCACTAAGCCCTTACCGGGACTAGCGACTTACAATGAGCAGTTCTTC	CASTKPLPGLATYNEQFF
TRBV20-1	TRBJ2-5	TRBD1	many	TGCAGTGCTAGAGACCCGGGACAGGGTATGGAGACCCAGTACTTC	CSARDPGQGMETQYF
TRBV18	TRBJ1-4	-	many	TGTGCCAGCTCACCACCGGGGAGGACTAATGAAAAACTGTTTTTT	CASSPPGRTNEKLFF
TRBV5-1	TRBJ1-1	TRBD1	many	TGCGCCAGCAGAACCGGGACAGGGAATGCGAACACTGAAGCTTTCTTT	CASRTGTGNANTEAFF
TRBV28	TRBJ2-1	-	-	TGTGCCAGCAGATCCAGAGTCGCAGCGGAAAACTACAATGAGCAGTTCTTC	CASRSRVAAENYNEQFF
TRBV20-1	TRBJ2-1	TRBD2	many	TGCAGTGCTGCTGGGAGGCTAGCGGGCTTAAGCTCCTACAATGAGCAGTTCTTC	CSAAGRLAGLSSYNEQFF
TRBV6-1	TRBJ1-6	-	many	TGTGCCAGCAGCCCATTCCGGGACACCAATAATTCACCCCTCCACTTT	CASSPFRDTNNSPLHF
TRBV7-7	TRBJ2-1	-	many	TGTGCCAGCAGCATAGACAGGTTCACCTACAATGAGCAGTTCTTC	CASSIDRFTYNEQFF
TRBV3-1	TRBJ2-5	TRBD1	once	TGTACCTGCTGTTTGTTTCCCCGGACAGGGTTGGGACAAGAGACCCAGTACTTC	CTCCLFPRTGLGQETQYF
TRBV2	TRBJ2-3	TRBD2	-	TGTGCCAGCAGAGGGACTAGCGGGAGTGTTGATACGCAGTATTTT	CASRGTSGSVDTQYF
TRBV5-1	TRBJ2-1	TRBD1	many	TGCGCCAGCAGCTTGGGACAGGGAGATTGGAATGAGCAGTTCTTC	CASSLGQGDWNEQFF
TRBV6-2/TRBV6-3	TRBJ1-1	TRBD1	-	TGTGCCAGCAGTACAAGACAGGGCATGAACACTGAAGCTTTCTTT	CASSTRQGMNTEAFF
TRBV5-1	TRBJ2-3	-	many	TGCGCCAGCAGCTTGGGCGGACCCACTAGCACAGATACGCAGTATTTT	CASSLGGPTSTDTQYF
TRBV2	TRBJ2-1	-	few	TGTGCCAGCAGCACACAGGGAGCGCTTTCGGGTGAGCAGTTCTTC	CASSTQGALSGEQFF
TRBV18	TRBJ2-2	-	many	TGTGCCAGCTCACCACGATCGGCCACTTTGGGGGAGCTGTTTTTT	CASSPRSATLGELFF
TRBV7-9	TRBJ1-2	TRBD1	few	TGTGCCAGCAGCTTAGCGGGGACAGGTCAAATCGGCTACACCTTC	CASSLAGTGQIGYTF
TRBV6-2/TRBV6-3	TRBJ2-2	TRBD2	-	TGTGCCAGCAGTTACCATCTAGCGGGGGGGCCCAACACCGGGGAGCTGTTTTTT	CASSYHLAGGPNTGELFF
TRBV28	TRBJ2-1	-	once	TGTGCCAGCAGTTTCGCAGCGGAGCCAGGGGATGAGCAGTTCTTC	CASSFAAEPGDEQFF
TRBV24-1	TRBJ2-1	-	many	TGTGCCACCAGTGATGCCGTGGTTGTAGAGCAGTTCTTC	CATSDAVVVEQFF
TRBV12-3/TRBV12-4	TRBJ2-3	-	few	TGTGCCAGCAGTTTGGGCCAGATTAGGAGGTTGGATACGCAGTATTTT	CASSLGQIRRLDTQYF